This TCR beta chain was found in a study of CD8 T cells in ankylosing spondylitis. In germline, CDR1 is LNHDA, CDR2 SQIVND (reference sequence). The CDR3 length is 16 residues. The J segment lost 7 bases and the V segment lost 4 bases, leaving 5 bases of the junction unmatched. Each CDR3 protein is one row after TCRdb ran MiXCR on the 5' RACE reads. Of around 340,000 distinct CDR3 sequences listed, approximately 14% are singletons. Only a few counts were recorded for this clonotype. This chain joins TRBV19 and TRBJ2-1, with 15 bases that match TRBD2. The sequence derives from a male donor with ankylosing spondylitis or in good health (not recorded which). Sequencing was performed on blood, either unsorted or a sorted T cell fraction (not recorded which). DNA for the CDR3: TGTGCCAGTAGTAACCCCGGGACTAGCGGGGGGAATGAGCAGTTCTTC. It specifies CASSNPGTSGGNEQFF.